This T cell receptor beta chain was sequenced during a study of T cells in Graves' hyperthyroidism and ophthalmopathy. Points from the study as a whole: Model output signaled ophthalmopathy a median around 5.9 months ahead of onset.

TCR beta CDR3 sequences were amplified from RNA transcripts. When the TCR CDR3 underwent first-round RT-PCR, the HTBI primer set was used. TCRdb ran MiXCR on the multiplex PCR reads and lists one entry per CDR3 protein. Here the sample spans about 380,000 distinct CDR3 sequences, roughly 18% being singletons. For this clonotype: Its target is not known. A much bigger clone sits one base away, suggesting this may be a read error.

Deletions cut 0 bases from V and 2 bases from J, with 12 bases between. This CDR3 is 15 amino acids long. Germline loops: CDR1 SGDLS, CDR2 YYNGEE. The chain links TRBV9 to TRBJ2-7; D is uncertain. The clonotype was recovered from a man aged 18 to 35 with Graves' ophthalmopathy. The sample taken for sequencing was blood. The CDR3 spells CASSVGERSTYEQYF. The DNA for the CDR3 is TGTGCCAGCAGCGTAGGGGAACGCTCAACCTACGAGCAGTACTTC.